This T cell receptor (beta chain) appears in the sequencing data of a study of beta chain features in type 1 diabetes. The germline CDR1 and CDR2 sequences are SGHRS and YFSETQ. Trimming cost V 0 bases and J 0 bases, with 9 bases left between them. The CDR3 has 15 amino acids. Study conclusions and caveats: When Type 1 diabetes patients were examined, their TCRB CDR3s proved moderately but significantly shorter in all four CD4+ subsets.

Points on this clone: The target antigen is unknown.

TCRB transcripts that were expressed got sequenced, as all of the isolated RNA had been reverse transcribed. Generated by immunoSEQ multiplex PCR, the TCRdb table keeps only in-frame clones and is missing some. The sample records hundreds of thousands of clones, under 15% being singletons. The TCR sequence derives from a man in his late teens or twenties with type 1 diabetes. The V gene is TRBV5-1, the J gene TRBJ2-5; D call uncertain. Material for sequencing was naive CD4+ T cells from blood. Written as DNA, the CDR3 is TGCGCCAGCAGCTTGGGTACTTCGAACCAAGAGACCCAGTACTTC. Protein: CASSLGTSNQETQYF.